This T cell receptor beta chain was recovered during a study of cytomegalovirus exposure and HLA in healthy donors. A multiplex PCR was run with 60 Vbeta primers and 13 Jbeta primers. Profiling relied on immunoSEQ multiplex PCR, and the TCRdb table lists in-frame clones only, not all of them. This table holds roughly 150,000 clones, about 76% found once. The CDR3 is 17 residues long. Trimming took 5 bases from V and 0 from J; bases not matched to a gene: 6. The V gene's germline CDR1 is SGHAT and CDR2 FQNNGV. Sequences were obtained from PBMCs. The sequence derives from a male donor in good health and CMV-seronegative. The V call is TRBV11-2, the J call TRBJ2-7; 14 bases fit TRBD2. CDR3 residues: CASSPTGLAGGSYEQYF. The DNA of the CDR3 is TGTGCCAGCAGCCCGACCGGACTAGCGGGGGGCTCCTACGAGCAGTACTTC.